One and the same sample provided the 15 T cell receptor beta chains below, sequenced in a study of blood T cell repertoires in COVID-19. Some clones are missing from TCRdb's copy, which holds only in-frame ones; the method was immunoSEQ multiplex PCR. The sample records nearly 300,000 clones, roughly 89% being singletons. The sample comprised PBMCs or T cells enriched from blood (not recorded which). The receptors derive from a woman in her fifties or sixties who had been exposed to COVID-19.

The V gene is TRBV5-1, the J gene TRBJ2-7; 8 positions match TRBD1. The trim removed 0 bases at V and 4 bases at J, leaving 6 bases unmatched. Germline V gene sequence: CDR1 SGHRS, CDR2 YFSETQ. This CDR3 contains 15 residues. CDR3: CASSLDQGAYYEQYF. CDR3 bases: TGCGCCAGCAGCTTGGATCAGGGGGCCTATTACGAGCAGTACTTC.

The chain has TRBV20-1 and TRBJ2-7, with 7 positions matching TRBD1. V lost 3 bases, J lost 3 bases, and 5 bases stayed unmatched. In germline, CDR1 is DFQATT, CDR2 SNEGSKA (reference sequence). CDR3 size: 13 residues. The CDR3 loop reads CSASRGQSYEQYF. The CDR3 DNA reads TGCAGTGCTAGTCGGGGACAGAGCTACGAGCAGTACTTC.

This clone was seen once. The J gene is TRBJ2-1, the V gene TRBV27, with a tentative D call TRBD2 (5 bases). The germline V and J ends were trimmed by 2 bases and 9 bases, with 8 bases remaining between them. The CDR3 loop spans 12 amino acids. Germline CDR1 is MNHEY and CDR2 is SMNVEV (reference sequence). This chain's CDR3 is CASSLGGLEQFF. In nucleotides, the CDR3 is TGTGCCAGCAGTTTAGGAGGTCTTGAGCAGTTCTTC.

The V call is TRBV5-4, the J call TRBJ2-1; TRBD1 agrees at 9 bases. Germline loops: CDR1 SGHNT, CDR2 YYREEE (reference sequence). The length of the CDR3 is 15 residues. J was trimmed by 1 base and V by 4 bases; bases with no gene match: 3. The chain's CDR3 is CASSQDRGSYNEQFF. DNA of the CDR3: TGTGCCAGCAGCCAAGACAGGGGGTCCTACAATGAGCAGTTCTTC.

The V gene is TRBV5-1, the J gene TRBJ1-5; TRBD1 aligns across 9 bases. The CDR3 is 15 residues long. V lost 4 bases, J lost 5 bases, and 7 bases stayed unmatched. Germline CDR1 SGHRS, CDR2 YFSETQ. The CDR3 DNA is TGCGCCAGCAGCCCACGGACAGGGGCCGATCAGCCCCAGCATTTT. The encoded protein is CASSPRTGADQPQHF.

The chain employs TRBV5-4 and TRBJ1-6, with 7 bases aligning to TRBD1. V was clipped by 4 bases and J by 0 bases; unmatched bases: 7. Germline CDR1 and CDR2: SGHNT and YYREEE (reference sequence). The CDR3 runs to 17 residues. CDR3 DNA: TGTGCCAGCAGCCAAACAGGGGCTCGCTCCTATAATTCACCCCTCCACTTT. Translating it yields CASSQTGARSYNSPLHF.

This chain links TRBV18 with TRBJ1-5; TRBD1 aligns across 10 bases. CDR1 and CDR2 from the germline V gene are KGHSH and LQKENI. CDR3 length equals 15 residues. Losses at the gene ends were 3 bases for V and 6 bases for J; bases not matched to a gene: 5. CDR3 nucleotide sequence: TGTGCCAGCTCACCGACAGGGGGCCTAAGTCAGCCCCAGCATTTT. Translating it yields CASSPTGGLSQPQHF.

This chain's CDR3 is CASSEAGVQASEQYF. For the CDR3, the DNA is TGTGCCAGCAGTGAAGCAGGAGTACAGGCGAGCGAGCAGTACTTC. The rearrangement joins TRBV6-1 to TRBJ2-7; perhaps TRBD1 as D (5 bases). Germline V CDR1 and CDR2: MNHNS, SASEGT. The CDR3 length is 15 residues. Between the trimmed V and J ends, which lost 0 bases and 6 bases, there was a span of 15 bases.

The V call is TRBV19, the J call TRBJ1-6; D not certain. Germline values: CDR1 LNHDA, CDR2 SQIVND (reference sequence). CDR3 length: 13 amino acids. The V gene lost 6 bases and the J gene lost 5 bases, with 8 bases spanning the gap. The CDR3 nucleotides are TGTGCCAGTAGACGGGAAAATAATTCACCCCTCCACTTT. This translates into CASRRENNSPLHF.

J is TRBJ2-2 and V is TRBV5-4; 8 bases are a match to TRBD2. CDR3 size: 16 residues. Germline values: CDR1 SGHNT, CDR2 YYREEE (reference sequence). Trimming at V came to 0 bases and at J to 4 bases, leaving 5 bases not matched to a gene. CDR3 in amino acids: CASSLGTSLFTGELFF. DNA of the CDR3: TGTGCCAGCAGCTTGGGGACTAGCCTTTTCACCGGGGAGCTGTTTTTT.

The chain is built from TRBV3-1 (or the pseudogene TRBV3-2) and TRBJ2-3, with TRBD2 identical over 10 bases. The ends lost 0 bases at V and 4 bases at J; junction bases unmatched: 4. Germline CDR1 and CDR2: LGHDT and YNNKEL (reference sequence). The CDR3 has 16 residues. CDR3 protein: CASSQEIAGGADTQYF. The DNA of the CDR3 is TGTGCCAGCAGCCAAGAGATAGCGGGGGGCGCAGATACGCAGTATTTT.

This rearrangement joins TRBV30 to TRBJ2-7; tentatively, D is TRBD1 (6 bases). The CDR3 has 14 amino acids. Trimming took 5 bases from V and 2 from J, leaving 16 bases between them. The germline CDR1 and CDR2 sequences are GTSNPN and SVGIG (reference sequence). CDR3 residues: CAWAYGTPAYEQYF. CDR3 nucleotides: TGTGCCTGGGCGTACGGGACACCCGCCTACGAGCAGTACTTC.

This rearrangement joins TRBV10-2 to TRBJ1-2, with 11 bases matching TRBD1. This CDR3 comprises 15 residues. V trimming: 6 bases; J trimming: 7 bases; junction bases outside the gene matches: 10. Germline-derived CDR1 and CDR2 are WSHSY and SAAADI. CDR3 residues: CASRNEDRGRGGYTF. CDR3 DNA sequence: TGCGCCAGCAGAAATGAGGACAGGGGGCGAGGTGGCTACACCTTC.

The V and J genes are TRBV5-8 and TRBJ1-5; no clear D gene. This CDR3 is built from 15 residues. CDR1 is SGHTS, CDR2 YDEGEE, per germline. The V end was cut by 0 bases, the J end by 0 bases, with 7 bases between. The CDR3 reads CASSLVRISNQPQHF. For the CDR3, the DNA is TGTGCCAGCAGCTTGGTGCGAATTAGCAATCAGCCCCAGCATTTT.

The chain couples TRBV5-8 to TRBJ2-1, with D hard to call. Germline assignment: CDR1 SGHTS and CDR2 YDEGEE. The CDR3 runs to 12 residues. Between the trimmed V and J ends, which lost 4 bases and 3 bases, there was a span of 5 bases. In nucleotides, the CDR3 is TGTGCCAGCAGCCCCCTCTACAATGAGCAGTTCTTC. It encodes CASSPLYNEQFF.